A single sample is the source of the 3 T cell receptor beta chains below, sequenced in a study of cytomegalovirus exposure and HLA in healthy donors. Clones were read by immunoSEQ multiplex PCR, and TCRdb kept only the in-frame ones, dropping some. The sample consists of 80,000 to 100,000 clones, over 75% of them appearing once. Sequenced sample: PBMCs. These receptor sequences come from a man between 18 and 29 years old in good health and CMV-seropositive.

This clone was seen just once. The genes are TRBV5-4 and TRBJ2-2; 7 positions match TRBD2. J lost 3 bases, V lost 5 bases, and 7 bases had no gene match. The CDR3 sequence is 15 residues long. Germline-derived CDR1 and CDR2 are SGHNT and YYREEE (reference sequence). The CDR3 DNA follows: TGTGCCAGCAGGAACGGGGGGACTCACACCGGGGAGCTGTTTTTT. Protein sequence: CASRNGGTHTGELFF.

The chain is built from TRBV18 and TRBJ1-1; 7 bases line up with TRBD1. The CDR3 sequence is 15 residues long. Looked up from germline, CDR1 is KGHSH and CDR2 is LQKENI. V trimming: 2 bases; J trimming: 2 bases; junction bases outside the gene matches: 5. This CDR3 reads CASSPGQVINTEAFF. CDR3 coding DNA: TGTGCCAGCTCACCAGGACAGGTTATAAACACTGAAGCTTTCTTT.

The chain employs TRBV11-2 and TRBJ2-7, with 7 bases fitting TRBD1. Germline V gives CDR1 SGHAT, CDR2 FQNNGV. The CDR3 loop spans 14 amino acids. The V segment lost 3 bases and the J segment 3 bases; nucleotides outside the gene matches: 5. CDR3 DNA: TGTGCCAGCAGCTTTATGACAGGGCTCTACGAGCAGTACTTC. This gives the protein CASSFMTGLYEQYF.